A selection of T cell receptor beta chains follows, all from one sample in a study of blood T cell repertoires in COVID-19. The repertoire was sequenced with immunoSEQ multiplex PCR; TCRdb's copy has only in-frame clones and lacks some. Altogether around 42,000 clones are present, 70% to 90% being singletons, with the ten largest covering roughly 3.6%. The sequenced sample consisted of peripheral blood. The receptors stem from a human donor in a cohort sampled during active COVID-19. Both conserved end residues are part of each CDR3. Each record gives: clone size, J gene, V gene, CDR3 protein. Size is omitted from some rows. Given values are once, few, many or a class for expanded clones.

>NA|TRBJ2-5|TRBV7-9
CASSFGQTLETQYF
>once|TRBJ2-1|TRBV18
CASSPKQGEIGNEQFF
>NA|TRBJ2-2|TRBV13
CASSPLGGDTGELFF
>few|TRBJ2-7|TRBV7-9
CASTINAGGTLSYEQYF
>once|TRBJ2-7|TRBV3-1/TRBV3-2
CASSQEGRGEQYF
>NA|TRBJ2-4|TRBV3-1/TRBV3-2
CASSQDRSASGGPLAKNIQYF
>NA|TRBJ2-2|TRBV30
CAWTRSGRGGTGELFF
>NA|TRBJ1-2|TRBV7-8
CASSFARRGFSGYTF
>NA|TRBJ1-1|TRBV6-6
CASRRQGNMDRTEAFF
>NA|TRBJ2-7|TRBV5-5
CASSSGQGAVGMEQYF
>NA|TRBJ2-5|TRBV19
CASSNRANQETQYF
>NA|TRBJ1-5|TRBV30
CAWSIGQSTAQPQHF
>NA|TRBJ2-3|TRBV15
CATRQLAGDTQYF
>NA|TRBJ1-4|TRBV29-1
CSVEVTNKEKLFF
>NA|TRBJ2-3|TRBV6-1
CASSELPSTDTQYF
>NA|TRBJ2-2|TRBV15
CATSRGNSGNTGELFF
>NA|TRBJ2-7|TRBV10-3
CAISESGGGAYEQYF
>once|TRBJ1-2|TRBV20-1
CSASTAGGDGYTF
>NA|TRBJ1-4|TRBV10-3
CATSDRGEEKLFF
>NA|TRBJ2-7|TRBV7-9
CASSLVLGGLNEQYF
>NA|TRBJ1-6|TRBV7-6
CASSLLEGADNSPLHF
>NA|TRBJ1-6|TRBV19
CASSIVRTGSSPLHF
>NA|TRBJ1-1|TRBV10-3
CAIREGHLNTEAFF
>NA|TRBJ1-2|TRBV6-5
CASRETRGDGYGYTF
>NA|TRBJ2-7|TRBV28
CASRTSGSRYEQYF
>NA|TRBJ1-2|TRBV4-2
CASSQDPQGSVGHGYTF
>NA|TRBJ2-2|TRBV4-3
CASSYYGQNTGELFF
>NA|TRBJ2-3|TRBV25-1
CASSQAEGPRADTQYF
>once|TRBJ2-3|TRBV4-2
CASSQASGGETDTQYF
>NA|TRBJ1-1|TRBV18
CASSPEGTEAFF
>once|TRBJ2-7|TRBV5-1
CASSLNPSGGTYEQYF
>few|TRBJ2-2|TRBV11-2
CASSLGHRRASLRIGELFF
>NA|TRBJ1-5|TRBV19
CASSIDAFAEYNQPQHF
>NA|TRBJ2-1|TRBV6-5
CASSYSKQGAGQFF
>NA|TRBJ2-2|TRBV19
CASSIDLAGWELFF
>NA|TRBJ2-3|TRBV19
CASSSYSTDTQYF
>medium-sized|TRBJ2-7|TRBV6-5
CASSRTGLTYEQYF
>NA|TRBJ1-2|TRBV9
CASSAGQGNYGYTF
>NA|TRBJ2-2|TRBV7-3
CASSPLAGGTTGELFF
>NA|TRBJ1-6|TRBV6-5
CASRDRFNSPLHF
>NA|TRBJ2-5|TRBV19
CASGAGTQYF
>NA|TRBJ2-1|TRBV14
CASSQLGDGEQFF
>NA|TRBJ1-1|TRBV4-3
CASSQSSQAGMNTEAFF
>NA|TRBJ2-1|TRBV12-3/TRBV12-4
CASLDSSYNEQFF
>NA|TRBJ2-5|TRBV12-3/TRBV12-4
CASSLGDRRTQYF
>NA|TRBJ2-5|TRBV7-2
CASSSGQSPETQYF
>once|TRBJ1-2|TRBV5-1
CASSLALDGYTF
>NA|TRBJ1-1|TRBV5-6
CASSLGHPDTEAFF
>NA|TRBJ1-3|TRBV5-3
CARSLVLQPGESGNTIYF
>NA|TRBJ1-4|TRBV1
CTSRDEKLFF
>few|TRBJ1-5|TRBV4-1
CASSQVIQTHQPQHF
>NA|TRBJ1-1|TRBV5-1
CASSLTGPGTEAFF
>NA|TRBJ1-6|TRBV5-6
CASSPPDNSPLHF
>NA|TRBJ1-2|TRBV29-1
CSVLGQGDNYGYTF
>NA|TRBJ1-2|TRBV7-9
CASSPNFNYGYTF
>NA|TRBJ2-1|TRBV7-9
CASTIFPPPGSSYNEQFF
>NA|TRBJ2-1|TRBV24-1
CATSDQSGGSYNEQFF